This is a list of T cell receptor beta chains from one sample in a study of blood T cells in healthy people across ages. Each CDR3 protein is one row after TCRdb ran MiXCR on the 5' RACE reads. Of some 1.8 million distinct CDR3 sequences in the sample, 35% to 50% are singletons; the top ten hold approximately 22%. Sequenced sample: blood. The receptors shown here come from a human donor in good health. Both conserved end residues are part of each CDR3. Each record gives: D gene, J gene, clone size, CDR3 length, V gene, CDR3 protein, CDR3 DNA. D genes are given only for firm matches. Not all rows give a size; the values are once, few, many and, for expanded clones, a class.

- | TRBJ1-5 | many | 12 | TRBV28 | CASSLGHQPQHF | TGTGCCAGCAGCTTGGGTCATCAGCCCCAGCATTTT
- | TRBJ2-3 | - | 16 | TRBV2 | CASSDGYRPSTDTQYF | TGTGCCAGCAGTGACGGGTACAGACCTAGCACAGATACGCAGTATTTT
- | TRBJ1-4 | few | 13 | TRBV11-2 | CASRGRGWEKLFF | TGTGCCAGCAGGGGTCGAGGTTGGGAAAAACTGTTTTTT
- | TRBJ1-2 | - | 14 | TRBV2 | CASRETGKEVGYTF | TGTGCCAGCAGGGAAACAGGGAAAGAAGTTGGCTACACCTTC
- | TRBJ1-1 | - | 14 | TRBV4-1 | CASSQARANRGAFF | TGCGCCAGCAGCCAAGCCCGGGCCAATCGCGGGGCTTTCTTT
TRBD1 | TRBJ2-7 | many | 13 | TRBV29-1 | CSAGRDRDYEQYF | TGCAGCGCAGGCCGGGACAGAGACTACGAGCAGTACTTC
TRBD1 | TRBJ1-1 | once | 17 | TRBV7-8 | CASSLRDRGPSNTEAFF | TGTGCCAGCAGCCTCCGGGACAGGGGCCCTTCGAACACTGAAGCTTTCTTT
- | TRBJ2-1 | few | 15 | TRBV7-2 | CASSLIGRGSNEQFF | TGTGCCAGCAGCTTAATTGGGAGGGGGAGCAATGAGCAGTTCTTC
- | TRBJ2-3 | - | 14 | TRBV7-2 | CASSLRLPTDTQYF | TGTGCCAGCAGCTTGAGGCTACCCACAGATACGCAGTATTTT
- | TRBJ2-5 | once | 12 | TRBV7-3 | CASTLRCNEQYF | TGTGCCAGCACCCTAAGGTGCAATGAGCAGTACTTC
TRBD2 | TRBJ2-3 | - | 15 | TRBV7-3 | CASSLIAGESDTQYF | TGTGCCAGCAGCCTTATAGCGGGGGAGTCAGATACGCAGTATTTT
- | TRBJ2-5 | many | 17 | TRBV5-5 | CASSLGPLGLQGETQYF | TGTGCCAGCAGCTTGGGCCCTCTAGGACTCCAAGGGGAGACCCAGTACTTC
TRBD1 | TRBJ1-5 | few | 15 | TRBV20-1 | CSAARDRGRNQPQHF | TGCAGTGCTGCCCGGGACAGGGGGCGGAATCAGCCCCAGCATTTT
TRBD2 | TRBJ2-7 | few | 14 | TRBV13 | CASSIRLAGSEQYF | TGTGCCAGCAGCATCAGACTAGCTGGTAGCGAGCAGTACTTC
TRBD2 | TRBJ2-7 | - | 16 | TRBV28 | CASSPSGGLYSYEQYF | TGTGCCAGCAGTCCCTCGGGGGGACTTTACTCCTACGAGCAGTACTTC
- | TRBJ1-1 | - | 15 | TRBV7-6 | CASSLARGQDTEAFF | TGTGCCAGCAGCTTAGCGCGGGGTCAGGACACTGAAGCTTTCTTT